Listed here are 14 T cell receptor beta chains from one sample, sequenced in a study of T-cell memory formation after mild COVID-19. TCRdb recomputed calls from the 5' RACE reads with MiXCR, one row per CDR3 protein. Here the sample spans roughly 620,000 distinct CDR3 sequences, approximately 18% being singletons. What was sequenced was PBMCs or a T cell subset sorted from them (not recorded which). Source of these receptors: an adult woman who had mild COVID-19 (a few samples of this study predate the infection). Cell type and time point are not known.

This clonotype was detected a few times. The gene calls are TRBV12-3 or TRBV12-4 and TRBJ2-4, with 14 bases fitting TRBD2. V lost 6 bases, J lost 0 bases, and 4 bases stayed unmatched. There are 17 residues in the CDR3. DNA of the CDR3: TGTGCCAGCAGAGCCGGGACTAGCGGGGGAGCCAAAAACATTCAGTACTTC. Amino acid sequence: CASRAGTSGGAKNIQYF.

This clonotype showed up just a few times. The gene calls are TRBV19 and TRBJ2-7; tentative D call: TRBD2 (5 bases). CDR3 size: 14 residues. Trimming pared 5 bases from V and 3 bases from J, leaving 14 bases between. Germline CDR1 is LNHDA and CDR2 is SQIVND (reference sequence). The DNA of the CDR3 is TGTGCCAGTAGTGTAGCAGAAGGAGGCTACGAGCAGTACTTC. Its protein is CASSVAEGGYEQYF.

The CDR3, as DNA: TGTGCCAGCAGCTTAGGTTGGCAAATCCGAACTGGGGCCAACGTCCTGACTTTC. This sequence encodes CASSLGWQIRTGANVLTF. This rearrangement joins TRBV7-8 to TRBJ2-6; D call uncertain. V lost 1 base, J lost 2 bases, and 15 bases lay in between. CDR1 and CDR2 from the germline V gene are SGHVS and FQNEAQ. The CDR3 length is 18 residues.

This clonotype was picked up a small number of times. The CDR3 is CASSPFGVNEQFF. The CDR3 DNA sequence: TGTGCCAGCAGTCCGTTTGGGGTCAATGAGCAGTTCTTC. V gene TRBV27 combines with J gene TRBJ2-1, with unresolved D. The CDR3 covers 13 residues. Germline CDR1 MNHEY, CDR2 SMNVEV (reference sequence). Trimming shortened V by 5 bases and J by 6 bases, and 11 bases separated the two germline ends.

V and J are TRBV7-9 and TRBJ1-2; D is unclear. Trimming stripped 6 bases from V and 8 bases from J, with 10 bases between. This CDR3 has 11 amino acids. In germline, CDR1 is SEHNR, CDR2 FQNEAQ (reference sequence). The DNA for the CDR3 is TGTGCCAGCAGGACCGACGAAGGCTACACCTTC. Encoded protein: CASRTDEGYTF.

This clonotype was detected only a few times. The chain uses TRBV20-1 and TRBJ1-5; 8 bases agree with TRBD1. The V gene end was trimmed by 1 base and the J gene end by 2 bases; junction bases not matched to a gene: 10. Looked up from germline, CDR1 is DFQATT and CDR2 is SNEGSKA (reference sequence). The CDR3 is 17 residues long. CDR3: CSARALTGGGRNQPQHF. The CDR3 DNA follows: TGCAGTGCTAGAGCCCTTACAGGGGGGGGACGCAATCAGCCCCAGCATTTT.

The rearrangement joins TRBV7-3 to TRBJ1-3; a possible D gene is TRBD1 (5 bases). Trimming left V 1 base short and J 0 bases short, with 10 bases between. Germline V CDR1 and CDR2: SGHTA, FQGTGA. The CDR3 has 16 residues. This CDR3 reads CASSLNGAASGNTIYF. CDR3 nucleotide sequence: TGTGCCAGCAGCTTAAACGGGGCCGCCTCTGGAAACACCATATATTTT. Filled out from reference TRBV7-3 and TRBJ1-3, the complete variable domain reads GAGVSQTPSNKVTEKGKYVELRCDPISGHTALYWYRQSLGQGPEFLIYFQGTGAADDSGLPNDRFFAVRPEGSVSTLKIQRTERGDSAVYLCASSLNGAASGNTIYFGEGSWLTVV.

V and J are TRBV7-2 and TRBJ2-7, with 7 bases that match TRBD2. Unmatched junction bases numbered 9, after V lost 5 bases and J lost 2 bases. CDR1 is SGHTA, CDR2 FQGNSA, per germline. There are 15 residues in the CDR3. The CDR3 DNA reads TGTGCCAGCAGCCCTACTAGCGCTTTCGCCTACGAGCAGTACTTC. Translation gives CASSPTSAFAYEQYF.

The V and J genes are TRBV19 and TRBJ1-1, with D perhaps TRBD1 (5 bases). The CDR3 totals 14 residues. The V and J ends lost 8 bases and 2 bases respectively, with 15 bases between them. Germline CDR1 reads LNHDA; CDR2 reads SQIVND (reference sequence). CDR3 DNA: TGTGCCAGTGACCTCGGGGGGTCCAACACTGAAGCTTTCTTT. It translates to CASDLGGSNTEAFF.

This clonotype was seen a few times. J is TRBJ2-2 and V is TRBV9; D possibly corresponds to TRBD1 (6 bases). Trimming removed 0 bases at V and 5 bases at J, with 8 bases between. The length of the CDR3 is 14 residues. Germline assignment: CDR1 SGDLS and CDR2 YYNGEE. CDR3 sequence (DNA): TGTGCCAGCAGCGTAGGTGGGACAACCGGGGAGCTGTTTTTT. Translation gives CASSVGGTTGELFF.

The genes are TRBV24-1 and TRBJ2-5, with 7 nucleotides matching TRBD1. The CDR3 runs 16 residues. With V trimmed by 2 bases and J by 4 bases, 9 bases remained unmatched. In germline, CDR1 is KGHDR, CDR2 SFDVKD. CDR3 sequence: CATSDSRRQGGETQYF. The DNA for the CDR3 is TGTGCCACCAGTGATTCGCGGCGACAGGGTGGAGAGACCCAGTACTTC.

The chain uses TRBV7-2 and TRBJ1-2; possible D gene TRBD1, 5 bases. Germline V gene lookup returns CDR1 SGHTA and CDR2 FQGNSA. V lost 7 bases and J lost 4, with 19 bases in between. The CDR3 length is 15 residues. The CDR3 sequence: CASIKDRGDLYGYTF. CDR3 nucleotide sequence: TGTGCCAGCATCAAAGACCGGGGGGACCTCTATGGCTACACCTTC.

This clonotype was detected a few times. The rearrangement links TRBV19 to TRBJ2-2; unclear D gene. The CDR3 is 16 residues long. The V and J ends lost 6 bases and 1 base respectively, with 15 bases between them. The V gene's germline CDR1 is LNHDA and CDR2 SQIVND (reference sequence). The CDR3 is CASSVRVFKNTGELFF. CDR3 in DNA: TGTGCCAGTAGCGTTCGGGTCTTTAAGAACACCGGGGAGCTGTTTTTT.

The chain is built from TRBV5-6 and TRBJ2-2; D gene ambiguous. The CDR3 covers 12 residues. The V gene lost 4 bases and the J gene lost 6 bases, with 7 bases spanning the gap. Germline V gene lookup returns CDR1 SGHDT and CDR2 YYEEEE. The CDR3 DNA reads TGTGCCAGCAGCCCATGGGCCGGGGAGCTGTTTTTT. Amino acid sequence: CASSPWAGELFF.